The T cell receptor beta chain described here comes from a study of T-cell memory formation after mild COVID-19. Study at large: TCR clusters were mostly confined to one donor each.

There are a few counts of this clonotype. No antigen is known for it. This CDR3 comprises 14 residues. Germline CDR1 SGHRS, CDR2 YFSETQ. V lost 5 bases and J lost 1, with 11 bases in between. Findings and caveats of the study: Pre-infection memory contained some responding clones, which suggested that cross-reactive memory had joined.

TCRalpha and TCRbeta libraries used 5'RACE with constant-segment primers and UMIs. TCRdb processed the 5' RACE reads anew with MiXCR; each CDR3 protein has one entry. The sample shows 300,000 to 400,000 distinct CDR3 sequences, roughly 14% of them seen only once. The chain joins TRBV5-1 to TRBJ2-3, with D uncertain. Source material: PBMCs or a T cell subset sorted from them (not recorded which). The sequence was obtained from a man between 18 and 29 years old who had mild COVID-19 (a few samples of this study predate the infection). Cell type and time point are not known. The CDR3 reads CASRLPGGTDTQYF. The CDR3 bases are TGCGCCAGCAGATTACCCGGTGGCACAGATACGCAGTATTTT.